This TCR beta chain was obtained from a study of shared clonotypes between healthy human individuals. General study findings and limits: Since donors were few, the genetic and exposure-history diversity represented was limited.

The donors were adults (healthy and HIV-negative) with no recent acute infections or vaccinations. V lost 5 bases, J lost 3 bases, and 10 bases lay in between. This CDR3 has 13 amino acids. Germline-derived CDR1 and CDR2 are MDHEN and SYDVKM. PCR replicates performed on unsorted PBMC used 300 to 350 ng DNA, 25,000 to 35,000 T cell genomes. The team ran DNA from unsorted PBMCs on ten immunoSEQ deep assay plates for sequencing. The data were produced by immunoSEQ multiplex PCR, yet TCRdb's version contains in-frame clones alone and is incomplete. The table includes around 450,000 clones, about 85% detected once. This clone showed up just once. The antigen is undetermined.

J is TRBJ1-2 and V is TRBV28; TRBD1 might be the D (5 bases). The sample consisted of PBMCs. This TCR was sampled from a woman aged 40 to 49 in good health. Some clones in this sample may be carry-over from other donors' samples. CDR3 protein: CASSPRVDYGYTF. The DNA of the CDR3 is TGTGCCAGCAGTCCCAGGGTAGACTATGGCTACACCTTC.